These 7 T cell receptor beta chains share one sample of origin, sequenced in a study of early T cells in non-severe SARS-CoV-2 infection (dated by TCRdb to about 2021). Preparation of the library involved 5' RACE. Sequencing was performed on a NextSeq 500. TCRdb's own reprocessing of the public reads used fastp at Q25 and MiXCR and kept productive beta chains. Rows matching on CDR3 protein sequence are summarized as one entry with the most common DNA and genes. Across this sample there are about 29,000 distinct CDR3 sequences, with around 5% seen only once. The top ten clonotypes cover about 6% of the sample. Specimen: whole blood. These receptors all stem from an adult who was a healthcare worker with PCR-confirmed SARS-CoV-2 infection or an uninfected control (not recorded which).

This clonotype was observed at least ten times. The rearrangement links TRBV7-3 to TRBJ2-5; 7 bases are a match to TRBD1. Germline CDR1 is SGHTA and CDR2 is FQGTGA. There are 15 residues in the CDR3. Trimming took 5 bases from V and 5 from J; bases not matched to a gene: 11. CDR3 nucleotides: TGTGCCAGCAGCCAGACAGGGAATGGGGCGGAGACCCAGTACTTC. Its protein product is CASSQTGNGAETQYF. Complete variable domain (other parts from reference TRBV7-3 and TRBJ2-5): GAGVSQTPSNKVTEKGKYVELRCDPISGHTALYWYRQSLGQGPEFLIYFQGTGAADDSGLPNDRFFAVRPEGSVSTLKIQRTERGDSAVYLCASSQTGNGAETQYFGPGTRLLVL.

This clonotype was seen repeatedly, ten times or more. The V and J genes are TRBV7-3 and TRBJ2-2, with 7 bases lining up with TRBD1. The germline V gene has CDR1 SGHTA and CDR2 FQGTGA. The CDR3 totals 14 residues. With 5 bases clipped from V and 4 bases from J, the junction kept 4 bases outside the gene matches. The DNA of the CDR3 is TGTGCCAGCAGCCACGAGGGGGCCACCGGGGAGCTGTTTTTT. This encodes CASSHEGATGELFF.

In its sample, this clonotype was seen a few times. The CDR3 sequence is CATVGGRRTEAFF. The CDR3 DNA sequence: TGTGCCACCGTCGGAGGGCGTCGGACTGAAGCTTTCTTT. V usage is TRBV10-3 and J usage is TRBJ1-1; the D is unclear. The V gene lost 10 bases and the J gene lost 5 bases, with 17 bases spanning the gap. The CDR3 length is 13 residues. The germline V gene has CDR1 ENHRY and CDR2 SYGVKD.

This clonotype was observed many times. The chain has TRBV4-2 and TRBJ2-7; 8 positions match TRBD2. This CDR3 is 14 amino acids long. Germline-derived CDR1 and CDR2 are LGHNA and YNFKEQ. V shed 0 bases and J 2 bases; nucleotides not matched to a gene: 0. The CDR3 spells CASSQDSGTYEQYF. DNA for the CDR3: TGTGCCAGCAGCCAAGATAGCGGGACCTACGAGCAGTACTTC.

This clonotype has ten or more counts. This rearrangement joins TRBV12-3 or TRBV12-4 to TRBJ2-3; D is unresolved. CDR3 length: 15 residues. The V and J ends lost 3 bases and 0 bases respectively, with 10 bases between them. CDR3 nucleotide sequence: TGTGCCAGCAGTTTTGGGCAGACTAGCACAGATACGCAGTATTTT. Translating it yields CASSFGQTSTDTQYF.

The sample holds many counts of this clonotype. The V gene is TRBV5-4, the J gene TRBJ2-3; D might be TRBD2 (6 bases). The CDR3 is 14 amino acids. The V end lost 3 bases, the J end lost 9 bases, and 17 bases lay between the germline ends. CDR1 is SGHNT, CDR2 YYREEE, per germline (reference sequence). The CDR3 is CASSSSRDLATQYF. CDR3 DNA sequence: TGTGCCAGCAGCTCTTCCCGGGACTTGGCCACGCAGTATTTT.

This clonotype has at least ten counts. The V and J genes are TRBV11-3 and TRBJ2-1; D might be TRBD2 (5 bases). Germline-derived CDR1 and CDR2 are SGHNT and YENEEA. The CDR3 loop spans 15 amino acids. V shed 6 bases and J shed 5 bases, with 17 bases lying between them. Here the CDR3 reads CASRDRTWGDNEQFF. The DNA for the CDR3 is TGTGCCAGCAGGGACCGGACCTGGGGAGACAATGAGCAGTTCTTC.